This T cell receptor beta chain was identified in a study of response to subunit inactivated influenza vaccine. Broader study findings: The authors suggested that few new T cells are recruited per seasonal influenza vaccination.

In its sample, this clonotype was seen a few times. Antigen unknown. TCRdb fed the RT-PCR reads into MiXCR, producing one record per CDR3 protein. The data show some 640,000 distinct CDR3 sequences, about 15% seen once. This sequence originates from a man in his forties or fifties who received an inactivated influenza vaccine. The sample was PBMCs from blood, taken 14 days before vaccination.

The CDR3 nucleotides read TGTGCCAGCAGTTACTCGCAGGGGGGGCAGTTCTTC. Translation gives CASSYSQGGQFF. The J gene is TRBJ2-1, the V gene TRBV6-2 or TRBV6-3; D may be TRBD1 (7 bases). The CDR3 spans 12 residues. V lost 0 bases and J 12 bases, leaving 9 bases between the germline ends. Germline CDR1 MNHEY, CDR2 SVGEGT.